These 4 T cell receptor beta chains share one sample of origin, sequenced in a study of Ad26.COV2.S vaccination and SARS-CoV-2 variants. TCRdb's copy holds only in-frame clones and misses some; the assay was immunoSEQ multiplex PCR. The repertoire holds some 460,000 clones, with roughly nine tenths as singletons. Noted treatment: roughly 19 received Ad26.COV2.S at low or high dose, single or two shots; about five received placebo; per-sample allocation not given. The samples date from day 63 after the first vaccine or placebo injection. The source material was peripheral blood, sampled in a trial of Ad26.COV2.S vaccine versus placebo. These receptors were obtained from a person between 18 and 65 years old who received the Ad26.COV2.S COVID-19 vaccine or a placebo.

CDR3 loop: CASSSTRGYGYTF. CDR3 nucleotides: TGTGCCAGCAGTTCCACCCGGGGCTATGGCTACACCTTC. This chain joins TRBV28 and TRBJ1-2; unclear D gene. V gave up 4 bases and J gave up 4 bases, with 10 bases separating them. This CDR3 contains 13 residues. From germline, CDR1 is MDHEN and CDR2 SYDVKM.

This clone was seen more than once but under ten times. This chain uses TRBV4-2 with TRBJ1-5; 9 nucleotides align to TRBD1. The CDR3 runs to 15 residues. CDR1 is LGHNA, CDR2 YNFKEQ, per germline. J lost 7 bases, V lost 4 bases, and 8 bases had no gene match. The CDR3 DNA follows: TGTGCCAGCAGCCCCGGCCCCACAGGGGGCCAGCCCCAGCATTTT. Amino acid sequence: CASSPGPTGGQPQHF.

The rearrangement links TRBV4-3 to TRBJ1-3; D uncertain. V dropped 2 bases and J dropped 0 bases, with 11 bases sitting between them. The CDR3 covers 16 residues. CDR1 and CDR2 from the germline V gene are LGHNA and YSLEER. The CDR3 DNA is TGCGCCAGCAGCCAAAGGACTGATTCCTCTGGAAACACCATATATTTT. It translates to CASSQRTDSSGNTIYF.

The chain combines TRBV11-2 with TRBJ2-2; TRBD1 might be the D (5 bases). V lost 1 base and J lost 5, with 8 bases in between. This CDR3 is 14 amino acids long. From germline, CDR1 is SGHAT and CDR2 FQNNGV. In nucleotides, the CDR3 is TGTGCCAGCAGCTTAGGGGGCGCGACCGGGGAGCTGTTTTTT. It encodes CASSLGGATGELFF. Drawing the rest from reference TRBV11-2 and TRBJ2-2, the complete variable domain is EAGVAQSPRYKIIEKRQSVAFWCNPISGHATLYWYQQILGQGPKLLIQFQNNGVVDDSQLPKDRFSAERLKGVDSTLKIQPAKLEDSAVYLCASSLGGATGELFFGEGSRLTVL.